One sample yielded the 29 T cell receptor beta chains listed below, sequenced in a study of beta chain features in type 1 diabetes. Since all of the isolated RNA was reverse transcribed, expressed TCRB transcripts were what got sequenced. Using immunoSEQ multiplex PCR, the repertoire was profiled, and TCRdb retains in-frame clones only, with some absent. Counted here are around 500,000 clones, about an eighth occurring once; the ten biggest clones make up approximately 0.05%. Sequencing was performed on naive CD4+ T cells from blood. These TCRs come from a woman aged 18-35 years in good health.

The rearrangement links TRBV5-1 to TRBJ1-1, with D perhaps TRBD1 (6 bases). V lost 7 bases and J 9 bases, leaving 16 bases between the germline ends. The CDR3 consists of 12 residues. Looked up from germline, CDR1 is SGHRS and CDR2 is YFSETQ. The CDR3: CASRPVQGKAFF. The CDR3 bases are TGCGCCAGCCGTCCCGTACAGGGTAAAGCTTTCTTT. Full variable domain (rest looked up from reference TRBV5-1 and TRBJ1-1): KAGVTQTPRYLIKTRGQQVTLSCSPISGHRSVSWYQQTPGQGLQFLFEYFSETQRNKGNFPGRFSGRQFSNSRSEMNVSTLELGDSALYLCASRPVQGKAFFGQGTRLTVV.

The table lists this clone with a few counts. CDR3 in DNA: TGTGCCAGCAGCTTAATAGCAGCGAGCTCCTACGAGCAGTACTTC. This translates into CASSLIAASSYEQYF. The rearrangement joins TRBV7-3 to TRBJ2-7; D uncertain. The CDR3 runs 15 residues. The V end lost 1 base, the J end lost 0 bases, and 10 bases lay between the germline ends. The germline V gene encodes CDR1 SGHTA and CDR2 FQGTGA.

The chain links TRBV9 to TRBJ1-4; 7 bases match TRBD1. This CDR3 is built from 14 residues. Germline assignment: CDR1 SGDLS and CDR2 YYNGEE. The V segment lost 4 bases and the J segment 14 bases; nucleotides outside the gene matches: 14. The CDR3 here is CASSPRDSRGGLFF. The DNA for the CDR3 is TGTGCCAGCAGCCCCAGGGACAGCCGGGGGGGGCTGTTTTTT.

This clone was picked up a small number of times. The chain combines TRBV27 with TRBJ2-4, with 7 bases aligning to TRBD1. Trimming at V came to 3 bases and at J to 5 bases, leaving 7 bases not matched to a gene. Germline loops: CDR1 MNHEY, CDR2 SMNVEV (reference sequence). This CDR3 spans 15 amino acids. The CDR3 DNA is TGTGCCAGCAGTTTCAATGACAGGGCTGAAAACATTCAGTACTTC. Translating it yields CASSFNDRAENIQYF.

The gene calls are TRBV2 and TRBJ1-2; TRBD1 matches 7 bases. The CDR3 spans 16 residues. Germline CDR1 is SNHLY and CDR2 is FYNNEI. Unmatched junction bases numbered 11, after V lost 6 bases and J lost 1 base. The CDR3 reads CASRPLRDSYNYGYTF. CDR3 DNA: TGTGCCAGCAGACCTCTCCGGGACAGTTATAACTATGGCTACACCTTC.

In this sample, this clone turned up a few times. This chain joins TRBV4-3 and TRBJ1-2, with D perhaps TRBD1 (5 bases). V lost 1 base to trimming and J lost 4 bases, with 13 bases between them. This CDR3 region has 15 residues. CDR1 LGHNA and CDR2 YSLEER come from the germline V gene. Here the CDR3 reads CASSQGRGYGYGYTF. CDR3 nucleotide sequence: TGCGCCAGCAGCCAAGGTCGGGGCTACGGCTATGGCTACACCTTC.

This clone was picked up a small number of times. The genes are TRBV28 and TRBJ2-1; TRBD1 aligns across 11 bases. With V trimmed by 7 bases and J by 4 bases, 9 bases remained unmatched. The germline gives CDR1 MDHEN, CDR2 SYDVKM. This CDR3 is built from 16 residues. The CDR3 nucleotides are TGTGCCAGCACCACAGCCCGGGACAGGGGGTACAATGAGCAGTTCTTC. Translated: CASTTARDRGYNEQFF.

This clone was detected many times. The V call is TRBV29-1, the J call TRBJ2-3, with TRBD1 identical over 7 bases. V lost 3 bases and J lost 2; bases outside the gene matches: 5. The CDR3 spans 14 residues. Germline CDR1 SQVTM, CDR2 ANQGSEA. The CDR3 bases are TGCAGCGTTGAGGAACAGGGGTACACAGATACGCAGTATTTT. Its protein is CSVEEQGYTDTQYF.

The J gene is TRBJ2-3, the V gene TRBV7-3; possibly TRBD2 for D (5 bases). The CDR3 totals 14 residues. Germline V gene sequence: CDR1 SGHTA, CDR2 FQGTGA. Trimming took off 1 base at V and 1 base at J, with 6 bases between the two ends. The CDR3 bases are TGTGCCAGCAGCTTAAACGGGGGCACAGATACGCAGTATTTT. Translating gives CASSLNGGTDTQYF.

This clone showed up just a few times. V usage is TRBV4-2 and J usage is TRBJ1-1; D might be TRBD1 (5 bases). Germline-derived CDR1 and CDR2 are LGHNA and YNFKEQ. The CDR3 contains 14 residues. V was clipped by 4 bases and J by 9 bases, with 18 bases between them. The CDR3 bases are TGTGCCAGCAGCCCAGTTCCAGGGATCCAGCAAGCTTTCTTT. Its translation is CASSPVPGIQQAFF.

The rearrangement uses TRBV7-3 and TRBJ2-5; possibly TRBD2 for D (7 bases). Germline V gives CDR1 SGHTA, CDR2 FQGTGA. With 5 bases removed from V and 5 bases from J, the gap between germline ends came to 21 bases. The CDR3 has 16 amino acids. CDR3 region: CASSPSLRGAGETQYF. The CDR3, as DNA: TGTGCCAGCAGCCCCTCTCTTCGGGGGGCCGGGGAGACCCAGTACTTC.

The V call is TRBV7-2, the J call TRBJ2-3; tentatively, D is TRBD1 or TRBD2 (5 bases each). Germline values: CDR1 SGHTA, CDR2 FQGNSA. Deletions cut 1 base from V and 2 bases from J, with 10 bases between. The CDR3 runs 15 residues. CDR3 DNA: TGTGCCAGCAGCTTAGAATGGGACCCCACAGATACGCAGTATTTT. Residues: CASSLEWDPTDTQYF.

The rearrangement links TRBV15 to TRBJ1-5; the D is unclear. CDR3 length: 12 amino acids. Germline assignment: CDR1 LNHNV and CDR2 YYDKDF (reference sequence). The V gene lost 5 bases and the J gene lost 4 bases, with 6 bases spanning the gap. CDR3 sequence reads: CATSWGNQPQHF. CDR3 bases: TGTGCCACCAGCTGGGGTAATCAGCCCCAGCATTTT.

The J gene is TRBJ2-5, the V gene TRBV9; 7 bases agree with TRBD1. V shed 7 bases and J 5 bases; nucleotides not matched to a gene: 5. This CDR3 is 12 amino acids long. Germline loops: CDR1 SGDLS, CDR2 YYNGEE. CDR3 amino acids: CASGRGYETQYF. The CDR3 DNA is TGTGCCAGCGGCAGGGGGTACGAGACCCAGTACTTC.

The chain links TRBV30 to TRBJ1-5; a weak D match, TRBD1 (5 bases). Germline V gene lookup returns CDR1 GTSNPN and CDR2 SVGIG (reference sequence). The CDR3 loop spans 15 amino acids. V lost 4 bases and J lost 3, with 16 bases in between. The CDR3 DNA follows: TGTGCCTGGAAAAGAGGGCGACAGATCAATCAGCCCCAGCATTTT. Translating it yields CAWKRGRQINQPQHF.

This clone was found many times. The chain combines TRBV7-2 with TRBJ2-7, with D tentatively TRBD1 (6 bases). The CDR3 has 15 residues. CDR1 is SGHTA, CDR2 FQGNSA, per germline. Deletions cut 5 bases from V and 0 bases from J, with 14 bases between. CDR3 DNA sequence: TGTGCCAGCAGCGAAGGGACATACAGCTCCTACGAGCAGTACGTC. Translation gives CASSEGTYSSYEQYV.

The J gene is TRBJ2-3, the V gene TRBV6-6; 7 nucleotides line up with TRBD2. The junction had 1 base not matched to a gene; V was cut back by 10 bases and J by 0 bases. The germline V gene has CDR1 MNHNY and CDR2 SVGAGI (reference sequence). The CDR3 is 12 amino acids. CDR3 sequence (DNA): TGTGCCACCGGGGGGAGCACAGATACGCAGTATTTT. Translation: CATGGSTDTQYF.

This clone showed up just a few times. The chain has TRBV6-5 and TRBJ1-6; 9 bases are a match to TRBD1. The CDR3 has 14 residues. Germline CDR1 MNHEY, CDR2 SVGAGI. V dropped 8 bases and J dropped 8; count of bases not matched to a gene: 7. The CDR3 here is CASCPDRGYSPLHF. CDR3 DNA sequence: TGTGCCAGCTGCCCGGACAGGGGATATTCACCCCTCCACTTT.

This clone was recorded a few times. The chain uses TRBV27 and TRBJ2-7; D is undetermined. The CDR3 spans 14 residues. The V and J ends lost 0 bases and 0 bases respectively, with 6 bases between them. The germline gives CDR1 MNHEY, CDR2 SMNVEV (reference sequence). CDR3 in DNA: TGTGCCAGCAGTTTATCAGGCACCTCCTACGAGCAGTACGTC. Residues: CASSLSGTSYEQYV.

V usage is TRBV7-9 and J usage is TRBJ2-7; TRBD1 matches 7 bases. With 5 bases clipped from V and 2 bases from J, the junction kept 12 bases outside the gene matches. Germline V gene lookup returns CDR1 SEHNR and CDR2 FQNEAQ (reference sequence). CDR3 length: 16 residues. The CDR3 here is CASSPGTALYTYEQYF. In DNA form, the CDR3 reads TGTGCCAGCAGCCCAGGGACAGCCCTTTATACCTACGAGCAGTACTTC.

This clone occurred a few times. V gene TRBV4-3 combines with J gene TRBJ1-2; perhaps TRBD1 as D (5 bases). Looked up from germline, CDR1 is LGHNA and CDR2 is YSLEER. Trimming removed 0 bases from V and 8 bases from J, with 16 bases in between. The CDR3 has 15 residues. CDR3 in amino acids: CASSQEVSGLKGYTF. The CDR3, as DNA: TGCGCCAGCAGCCAAGAAGTTTCAGGGCTCAAAGGCTACACCTTC.

This clone came up a few times. The chain recombines TRBV1 with TRBJ1-1. TRBV1 is an annotated pseudogene. The CDR3 runs to 14 residues. The CDR3 here is CTSSNGTDDTEAFF. Here the CDR3 DNA reads TGCACCAGCAGCAACGGCACGGATGACACTGAAGCTTTCTTT.

This rearrangement joins TRBV6-6 to TRBJ1-1; D unclear. Trimming removed 3 bases from V and 4 bases from J, with 9 bases in between. The CDR3 is 13 residues long. Germline assignment: CDR1 MNHNY and CDR2 SVGAGI (reference sequence). This CDR3 reads CASSYSGGTEAFF. CDR3 nucleotides: TGTGCCAGCAGTTATTCGGGAGGCACTGAAGCTTTCTTT.

The chain links TRBV7-8 to TRBJ2-1, with 9 bases lining up with TRBD2. V dropped 1 base and J dropped 0; count of bases not matched to a gene: 10. Germline CDR1 reads SGHVS; CDR2 reads FQNEAQ. The CDR3 consists of 19 residues. CDR3 in amino acids: CASSLDPVAGASSYNEQFF. In nucleotides, the CDR3 is TGTGCCAGCAGCTTAGACCCGGTAGCGGGGGCCTCCTCCTACAATGAGCAGTTCTTC.

In its sample, this clone was seen once. The rearrangement links TRBV29-1 to TRBJ1-6, with 9 bases identical to TRBD1. Germline V gives CDR1 SQVTM, CDR2 ANQGSEA. This CDR3 spans 14 amino acids. Germline trimming cut 4 bases from V and 9 bases from J; bases unmatched to any gene: 7. The CDR3 coding sequence is TGCAGCGTTGGACGGGACAGGGAAGGTTCACCCCTCCACTTT. Translated, it gives CSVGRDREGSPLHF. The whole variable domain, remainder taken from reference TRBV29-1 and TRBJ1-6, is SAVISQKPSRDICQRGTSLTIQCQVDSQVTMMFWYRQQPGQSLTLIATANQGSEATYESGFVIDKFPISRPNLTFSTLTVSNMSPEDSSIYLCSVGRDREGSPLHFGNGTRLTVT.

This clone came up a few times. The rearrangement joins TRBV7-9 to TRBJ2-6, with TRBD1 identical over 7 bases. This CDR3 is built from 17 residues. The junction had 23 bases not matched to a gene; V was cut back by 5 bases and J by 16 bases. CDR1 is SEHNR and CDR2 is FQNEAQ in the germline V gene (reference sequence). The CDR3 sequence: CASSPTHHMDRSNSLTF. CDR3 DNA: TGTGCCAGCAGCCCTACCCACCACATGGACAGGTCGAACTCTCTGACTTTC.

This chain uses TRBV9 with TRBJ2-5; D may match TRBD1 or TRBD2 (6 bases each). Trimming shortened V by 2 bases and J by 5 bases, and 19 bases separated the two germline ends. This CDR3 has 16 residues. Per the germline V gene, CDR1 is SGDLS and CDR2 is YYNGEE. CDR3: CASSVWGATGRETQYF. The CDR3 coding sequence is TGTGCCAGCAGCGTGTGGGGGGCGACTGGTCGGGAGACCCAGTACTTC.

This sequence joins TRBV29-1 and TRBJ1-5; D is possibly TRBD1 (5 bases). The CDR3 has 15 amino acids. Trimming removed 7 bases at V and 6 bases at J, with 22 bases between. Germline-derived CDR1 and CDR2 are SQVTM and ANQGSEA. CDR3 protein: CSAKGTKAAIQPQHF. CDR3 nucleotide sequence: TGCAGCGCGAAAGGGACCAAAGCAGCTATTCAGCCCCAGCATTTT. The entire variable domain, with the rest obtained from reference TRBV29-1 and TRBJ1-5, is as follows: SAVISQKPSRDICQRGTSLTIQCQVDSQVTMMFWYRQQPGQSLTLIATANQGSEATYESGFVIDKFPISRPNLTFSTLTVSNMSPEDSSIYLCSAKGTKAAIQPQHFGDGTRLSIL.

This chain joins TRBV7-3 and TRBJ2-2; 8 bases align to TRBD1. CDR3 length: 14 amino acids. Losses at the gene ends were 5 bases for V and 6 bases for J; bases not matched to a gene: 5. Germline assignment: CDR1 SGHTA and CDR2 FQGTGA. As DNA, the CDR3 is TGTGCCAGCAGCGCCAAGACAGGGGCCGGGGAGCTGTTTTTT. Protein: CASSAKTGAGELFF.